What follows are 11 T cell receptor beta chains derived from one specimen sequenced in a study of blood T cell repertoires in COVID-19. Clones were sequenced by immunoSEQ multiplex PCR, and TCRdb holds only the in-frame ones, with some missing. The data show under 100,000 clones, roughly 89% seen once. Sequencing was done on a sample of peripheral blood. The receptors were gathered from a man aged 60-69 years with COVID-19, enrolled during active disease.

As for this clone: The same CDR3 is also encoded by other DNA sequences in this sample. CDR3 DNA: TGCGCCAGCAGCTTGGGGCAAGACACCGGGGAGCTGTTTTTT. This translates into CASSLGQDTGELFF. The chain links TRBV5-1 to TRBJ2-2, with unresolved D. The CDR3 sequence is 14 residues long. Germline V gene sequence: CDR1 SGHRS, CDR2 YFSETQ. V was clipped by 0 bases and J by 3 bases, with 6 bases between them.

DNA of the CDR3: TGTGCCAGCACCAATTCCCAGCCGGGACAGGGTGGGTATGGCTACACCTTC. This encodes CASTNSQPGQGGYGYTF. This chain joins TRBV2 and TRBJ1-2, with 9 nucleotides matching TRBD1. V lost 7 bases and J lost 5; bases outside the gene matches: 17. The germline V gene has CDR1 SNHLY and CDR2 FYNNEI. The CDR3 spans 17 residues. Complete variable domain (other parts from reference TRBV2 and TRBJ1-2): EPEVTQTPSHQVTQMGQEVILRCVPISNHLYFYWYRQILGQKVEFLVSFYNNEISEKSEIFDDQFSVERPDGSNFTLKIRSTKLEDSAMYFCASTNSQPGQGGYGYTFGSGTRLTVV.

The CDR3, as DNA: TGTGCCTGGAGTGTAGTAGCGGCGGGAGGGCCCACAGATACGCAGTATTTT. Encoded protein: CAWSVVAAGGPTDTQYF. The V gene is TRBV30, the J gene TRBJ2-3; 9 bases agree with TRBD2. Germline CDR1 GTSNPN, CDR2 SVGIG (reference sequence). The CDR3 spans 17 residues. The trim removed 0 bases at V and 2 bases at J, leaving 9 bases unmatched.

V is TRBV4-1 and J is TRBJ1-1, with 9 bases lining up with TRBD1. Looked up from germline, CDR1 is MGHRA and CDR2 is YSYEKL. There are 19 residues in the CDR3. V shed 0 bases, J shed 1 base, and the junction held 12 bases outside the gene matches. CDR3 nucleotides: TGCGCCAGCAGCCAAGATCTTTACGGGACAGGGATTGAGAACACTGAAGCTTTCTTT. Its protein product is CASSQDLYGTGIENTEAFF.

This chain connects TRBV18 to TRBJ1-1, with unresolved D. Germline CDR1 is KGHSH and CDR2 is LQKENI. The V gene lost 3 bases and the J gene lost 0 bases, with 11 bases spanning the gap. CDR3 length equals 15 residues. The CDR3 DNA follows: TGTGCCAGCTCACCGACCGCACAGTTGAACACTGAAGCTTTCTTT. Protein sequence: CASSPTAQLNTEAFF. Complete variable domain (other parts from reference TRBV18 and TRBJ1-1): NAGVMQNPRHLVRRRGQEARLRCSPMKGHSHVYWYRQLPEEGLKFMVYLQKENIIDESGMPKERFSAEFPKEGPSILRIQQVVRGDSAAYFCASSPTAQLNTEAFFGQGTRLTVV.

The V call is TRBV10-2, the J call TRBJ2-2, with a possible D match to TRBD2 (6 bases). Germline lookup yields CDR1 WSHSY and CDR2 SAAADI. V lost 7 bases, J lost 4 bases, and 16 bases lay in between. CDR3 size: 15 residues. The CDR3 DNA follows: TGCGCCAGCACTCAAAGAGCCGGGGGCACCGGGGAGCTGTTTTTT. As protein: CASTQRAGGTGELFF.

The V gene is TRBV9, the J gene TRBJ2-2; D gene ambiguous. CDR3 length: 16 residues. Germline CDR1 SGDLS, CDR2 YYNGEE. V was shortened by 4 bases and J by 0 bases, with 13 bases between the two germline ends. As DNA, the CDR3 is TGTGCCAGCAGCCCTCGTAATCTCGCGAACACCGGGGAGCTGTTTTTT. Protein product: CASSPRNLANTGELFF.

CDR3 DNA sequence: TGTGCCAGCAGCCGCTACAGGGGGCAGGAGACCCAGTACTTC. Protein: CASSRYRGQETQYF. The chain links TRBV14 to TRBJ2-5; 9 positions agree with TRBD1. Per germline, CDR1 SGHDN and CDR2 FVKESK. Trimming took 4 bases from V and 5 from J; bases not matched to a gene: 5. This CDR3 has 14 residues.

This chain uses TRBV6-2 or TRBV6-3 with TRBJ2-7; 9 bases agree with TRBD1. The V and J ends lost 5 bases and 1 base, in that order; junction bases with no gene match: 9. Germline loops: CDR1 MNHEY, CDR2 SVGEGT. The CDR3 has 16 residues. CDR3 sequence (DNA): TGTGCCAGCAGTACCCGCCACAGGGGGCTTTCCTACGAGCAGTACTTC. This gives the protein CASSTRHRGLSYEQYF.

This chain uses TRBV5-1 with TRBJ2-7; D is perhaps TRBD1 (5 bases). The germline CDR1 and CDR2 sequences are SGHRS and YFSETQ. V was pared by 0 bases and J by 6 bases, with 19 bases between. The CDR3 loop spans 16 amino acids. Written as DNA, the CDR3 is TGCGCCAGCAGCTTGGCCGTCTGGGGCGTTATCTCCGAGCAGTACTTC. As protein: CASSLAVWGVISEQYF.

Here the CDR3 reads CASSLGQSGTEAFF. The CDR3 bases are TGCGCCAGCAGCTTAGGACAGTCGGGCACTGAAGCTTTCTTT. This chain joins TRBV5-1 and TRBJ1-1; weak D call: TRBD1 (6 bases). V lost 2 bases and J lost 4, with 12 bases in between. CDR1 is SGHRS, CDR2 YFSETQ, per germline. There are 14 residues in the CDR3.